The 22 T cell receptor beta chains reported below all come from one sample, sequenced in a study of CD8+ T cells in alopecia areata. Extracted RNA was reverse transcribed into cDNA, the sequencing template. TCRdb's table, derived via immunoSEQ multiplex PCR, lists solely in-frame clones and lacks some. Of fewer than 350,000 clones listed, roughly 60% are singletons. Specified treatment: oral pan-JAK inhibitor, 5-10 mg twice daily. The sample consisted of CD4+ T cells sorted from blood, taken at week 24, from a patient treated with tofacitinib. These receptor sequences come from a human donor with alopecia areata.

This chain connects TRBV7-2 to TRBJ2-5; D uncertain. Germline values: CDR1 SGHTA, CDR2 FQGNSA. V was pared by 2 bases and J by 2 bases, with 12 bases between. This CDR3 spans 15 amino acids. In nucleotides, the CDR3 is TGTGCCAGCAGCTTATACATCGAGGAACAAGAGACCCAGTACTTC. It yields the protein CASSLYIEEQETQYF.

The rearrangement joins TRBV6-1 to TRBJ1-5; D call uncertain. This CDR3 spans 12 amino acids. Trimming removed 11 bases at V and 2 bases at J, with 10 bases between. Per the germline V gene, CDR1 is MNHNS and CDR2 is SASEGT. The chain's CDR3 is CAHGVGNQPQHF. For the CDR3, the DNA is TGTGCCCATGGGGTTGGCAATCAGCCCCAGCATTTT.

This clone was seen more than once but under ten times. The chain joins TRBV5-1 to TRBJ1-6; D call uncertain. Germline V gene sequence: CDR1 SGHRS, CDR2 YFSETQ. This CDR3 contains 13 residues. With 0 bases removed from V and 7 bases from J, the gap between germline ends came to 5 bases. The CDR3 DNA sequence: TGCGCCAGCAGCTTGGAGGACAATTCACCCCTCCACTTT. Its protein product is CASSLEDNSPLHF.

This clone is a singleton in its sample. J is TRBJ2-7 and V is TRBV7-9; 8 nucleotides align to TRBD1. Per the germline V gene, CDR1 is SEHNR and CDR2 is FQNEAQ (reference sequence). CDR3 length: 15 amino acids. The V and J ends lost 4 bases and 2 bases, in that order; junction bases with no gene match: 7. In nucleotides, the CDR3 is TGTGCCAGCAGCTCAAAGGACAGGGCCCCCTACGAGCAGTACTTC. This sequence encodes CASSSKDRAPYEQYF.

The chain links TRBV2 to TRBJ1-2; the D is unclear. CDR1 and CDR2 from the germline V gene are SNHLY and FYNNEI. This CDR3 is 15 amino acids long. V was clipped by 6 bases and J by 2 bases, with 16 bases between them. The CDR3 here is CASSPLLVGNYGYTF. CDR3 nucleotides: TGTGCCAGCAGCCCCCTCTTGGTTGGGAACTATGGCTACACCTTC.

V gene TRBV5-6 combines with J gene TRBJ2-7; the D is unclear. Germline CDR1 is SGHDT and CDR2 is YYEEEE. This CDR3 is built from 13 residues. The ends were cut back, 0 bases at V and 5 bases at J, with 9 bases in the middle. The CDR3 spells CASSLVGFDEQYF. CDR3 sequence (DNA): TGTGCCAGCAGCTTGGTGGGGTTTGACGAGCAGTACTTC.

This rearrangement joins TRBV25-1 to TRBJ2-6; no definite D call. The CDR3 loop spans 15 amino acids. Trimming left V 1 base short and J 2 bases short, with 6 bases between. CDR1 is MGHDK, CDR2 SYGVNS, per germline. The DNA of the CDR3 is TGTGCCAGCAGTGAATCAGGCGCTGGGGCCAACGTCCTGACTTTC. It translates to CASSESGAGANVLTF.

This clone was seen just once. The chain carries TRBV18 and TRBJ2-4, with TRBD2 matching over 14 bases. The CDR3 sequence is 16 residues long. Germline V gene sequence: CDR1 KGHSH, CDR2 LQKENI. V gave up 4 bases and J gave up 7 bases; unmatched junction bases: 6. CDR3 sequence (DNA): TGTGCCAGCTCACAACGACTAGCGGGGGGGCGGAACATTCAGTACTTC. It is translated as CASSQRLAGGRNIQYF.

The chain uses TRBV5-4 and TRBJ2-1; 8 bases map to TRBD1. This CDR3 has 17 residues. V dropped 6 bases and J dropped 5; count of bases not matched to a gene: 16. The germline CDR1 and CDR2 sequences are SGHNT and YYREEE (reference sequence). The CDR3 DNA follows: TGTGCCAGCATCCCCGCCCCGACGGGACAGGCTGACAATGAGCAGTTCTTC. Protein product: CASIPAPTGQADNEQFF.

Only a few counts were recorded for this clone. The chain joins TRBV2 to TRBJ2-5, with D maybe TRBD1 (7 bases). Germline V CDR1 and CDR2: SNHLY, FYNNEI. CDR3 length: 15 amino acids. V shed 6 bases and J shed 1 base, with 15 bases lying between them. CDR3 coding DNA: TGTGCCAGCAGAGGGGGCCTAGCGAGCCAAGAGACCCAGTACTTC. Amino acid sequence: CASRGGLASQETQYF.

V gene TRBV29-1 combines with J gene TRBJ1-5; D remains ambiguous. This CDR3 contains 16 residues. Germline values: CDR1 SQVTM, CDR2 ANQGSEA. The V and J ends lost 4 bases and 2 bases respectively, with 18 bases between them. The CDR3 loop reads CSVVVGESSGNQPQHF. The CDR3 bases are TGCAGCGTTGTGGTTGGTGAGTCCTCGGGCAATCAGCCCCAGCATTTT.

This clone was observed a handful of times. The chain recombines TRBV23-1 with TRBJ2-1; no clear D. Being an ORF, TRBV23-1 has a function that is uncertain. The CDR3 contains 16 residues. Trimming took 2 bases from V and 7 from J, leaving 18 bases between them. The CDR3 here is CASSQLHTGFQNEQFF. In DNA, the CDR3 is TGCGCCAGCAGTCAACTCCATACTGGGTTTCAAAATGAGCAGTTCTTC.

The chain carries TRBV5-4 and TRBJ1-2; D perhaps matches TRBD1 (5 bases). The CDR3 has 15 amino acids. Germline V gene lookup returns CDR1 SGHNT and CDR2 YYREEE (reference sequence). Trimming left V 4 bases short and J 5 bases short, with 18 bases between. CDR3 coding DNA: TGTGCCAGCAGCCACCCCTCGGGGCAGGGTTATGGCTACACCTTC. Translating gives CASSHPSGQGYGYTF.

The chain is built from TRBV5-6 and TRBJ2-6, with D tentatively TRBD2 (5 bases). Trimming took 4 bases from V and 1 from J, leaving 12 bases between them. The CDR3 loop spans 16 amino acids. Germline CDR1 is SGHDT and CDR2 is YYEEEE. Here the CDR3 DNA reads TGTGCCAGCAGCCTGCCGAGGGCGTCTGGGGCCAACGTCCTGACTTTC. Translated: CASSLPRASGANVLTF.

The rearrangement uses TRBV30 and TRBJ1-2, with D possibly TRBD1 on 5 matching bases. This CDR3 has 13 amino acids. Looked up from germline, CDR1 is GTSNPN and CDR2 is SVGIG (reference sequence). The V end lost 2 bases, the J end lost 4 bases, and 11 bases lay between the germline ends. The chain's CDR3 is CAWSPGSGYGYTF. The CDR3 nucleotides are TGTGCCTGGAGTCCAGGGTCGGGCTATGGCTACACCTTC.

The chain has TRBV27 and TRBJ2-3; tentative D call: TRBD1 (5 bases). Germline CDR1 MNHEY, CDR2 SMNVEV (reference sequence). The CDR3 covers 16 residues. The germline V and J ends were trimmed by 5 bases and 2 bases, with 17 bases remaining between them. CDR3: CASSNSWGFLTDTQYF. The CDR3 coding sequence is TGTGCCAGCAGTAACTCCTGGGGCTTTCTCACAGATACGCAGTATTTT.

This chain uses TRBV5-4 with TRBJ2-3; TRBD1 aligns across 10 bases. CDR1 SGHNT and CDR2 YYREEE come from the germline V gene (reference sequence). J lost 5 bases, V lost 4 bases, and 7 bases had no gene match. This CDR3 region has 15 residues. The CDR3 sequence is CASSPTGGGRDTQYF. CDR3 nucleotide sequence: TGTGCCAGCAGCCCGACAGGGGGCGGTAGAGATACGCAGTATTTT.

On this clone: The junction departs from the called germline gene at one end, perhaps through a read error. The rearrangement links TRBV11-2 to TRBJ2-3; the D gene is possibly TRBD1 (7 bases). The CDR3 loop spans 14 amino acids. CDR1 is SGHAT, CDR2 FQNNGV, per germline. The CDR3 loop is CASSHRGWGDTQYF. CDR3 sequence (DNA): TGTGCCAGCAGCCACAGGGGCTGGGGGGATACACAGTATTTT.

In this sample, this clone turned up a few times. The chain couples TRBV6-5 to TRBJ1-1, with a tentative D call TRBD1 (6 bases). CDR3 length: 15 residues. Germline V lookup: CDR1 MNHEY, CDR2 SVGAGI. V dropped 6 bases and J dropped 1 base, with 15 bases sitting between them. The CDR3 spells CASRPEGGRNTEAFF. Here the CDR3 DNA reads TGTGCCAGCAGGCCCGAGGGGGGGCGGAACACTGAAGCTTTCTTT.

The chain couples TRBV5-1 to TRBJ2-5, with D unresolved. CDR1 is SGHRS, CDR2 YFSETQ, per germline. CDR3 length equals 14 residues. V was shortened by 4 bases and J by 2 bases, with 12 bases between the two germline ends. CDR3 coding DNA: TGCGCCAGCAGCATAGGACGGTTGCAAGAGACCCAGTACTTC. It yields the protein CASSIGRLQETQYF.

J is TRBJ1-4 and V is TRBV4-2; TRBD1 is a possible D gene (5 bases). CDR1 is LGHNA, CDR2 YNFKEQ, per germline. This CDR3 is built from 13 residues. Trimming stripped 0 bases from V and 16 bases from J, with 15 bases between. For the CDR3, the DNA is TGTGCCAGCAGCCAAGATACAGGTAGCCATCCGTTTTTT. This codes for CASSQDTGSHPFF.

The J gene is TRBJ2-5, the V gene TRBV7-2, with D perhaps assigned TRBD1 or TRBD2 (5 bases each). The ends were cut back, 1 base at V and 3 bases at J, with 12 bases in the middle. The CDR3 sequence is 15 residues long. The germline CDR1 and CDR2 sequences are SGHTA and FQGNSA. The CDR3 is CASSLGGTFKETQYF. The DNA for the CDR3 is TGTGCCAGCAGCTTAGGGGGGACCTTCAAAGAGACCCAGTACTTC.